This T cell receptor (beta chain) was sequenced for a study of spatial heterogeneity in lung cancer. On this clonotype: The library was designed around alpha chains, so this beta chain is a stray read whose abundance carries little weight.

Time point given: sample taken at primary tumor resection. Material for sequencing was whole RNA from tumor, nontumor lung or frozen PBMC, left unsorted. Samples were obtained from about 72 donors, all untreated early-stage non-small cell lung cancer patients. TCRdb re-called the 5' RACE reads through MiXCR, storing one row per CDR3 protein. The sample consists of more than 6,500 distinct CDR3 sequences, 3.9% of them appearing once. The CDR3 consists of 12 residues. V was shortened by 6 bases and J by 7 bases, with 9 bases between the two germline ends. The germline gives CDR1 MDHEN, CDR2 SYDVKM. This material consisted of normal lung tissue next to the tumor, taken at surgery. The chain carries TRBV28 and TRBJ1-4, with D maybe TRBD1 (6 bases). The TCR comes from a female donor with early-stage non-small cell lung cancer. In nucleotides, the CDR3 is TGTGCCAGCAGAACAGGGTTTGAAAAACTGTTTTTT. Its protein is CASRTGFEKLFF.